Detailed here is one T cell receptor (beta chain). Its target is not known. Clones were sequenced by immunoSEQ multiplex PCR, and TCRdb holds only the in-frame ones, with some missing. The sample has some 160,000 clones; 85% to 95% are singletons. This record comes from a study of T cell responses to AZD1222 COVID-19 vaccine. About the study: Researchers grouped second doses given at about 4 or about 12 weeks into one pool.

Study results and caveats: AZD1222 recipients seropositive at baseline numbered only 5 to 7.

J gave up 2 bases and V 6 bases, and 4 bases lay outside the gene matches. Germline CDR1 and CDR2: SNHLY and FYNNEI. This CDR3 has 14 residues. This chain links TRBV2 with TRBJ2-4, with TRBD2 matching 7 bases. The sequence derives from an adult in good health. Sequencing was performed on peripheral blood, taken on day 0 of AZD1222 vaccination. The CDR3 spells CASSALATKNIQYF. Here the CDR3 DNA reads TGTGCCAGCAGCGCACTAGCGACCAAAAACATTCAGTACTTC.